This entry lists 24 T cell receptor beta chains sequenced from one sample in a study of cytomegalovirus exposure and HLA in healthy donors. The PCR employed 60 Vbeta primers together with 13 Jbeta primers. The data were produced by immunoSEQ multiplex PCR, yet TCRdb's version contains in-frame clones alone and is incomplete. The table records over 100,000 clones, 77% of them present only once. What was sequenced was PBMCs. These TCRs come from a middle-aged man in good health and CMV-seropositive.

Within the sample, this clone is medium-sized. CDR3 protein: CASSLGPGQGGVAFF. The CDR3 bases are TGTGCCAGCAGCTTGGGGCCGGGACAGGGAGGTGTTGCTTTCTTT. The chain employs TRBV5-4 and TRBJ1-1, with 9 bases aligning to TRBD1. The CDR3 has 15 residues. V was clipped by 0 bases and J by 11 bases; unmatched bases: 11. Germline V lookup: CDR1 SGHNT, CDR2 YYREEE (reference sequence). The full variable domain, with the rest looked up from reference TRBV5-4 and TRBJ1-1, is ETGVTQSPTHLIKTRGQQVTLRCSSQSGHNTVSWYQQALGQGPQFIFQYYREEENGRGNFPPRFSGLQFPNYSSELNVNALELDDSALYLCASSLGPGQGGVAFFGQGTRLTVV.

This clone was recorded only once. The rearrangement uses TRBV7-9 and TRBJ1-1; D gene unclear. The length of the CDR3 is 13 residues. Germline CDR1 SEHNR, CDR2 FQNEAQ (reference sequence). Trimming left V 2 bases short and J 6 bases short, with 10 bases between. CDR3 protein: CASSLNRGAEAFF. CDR3 nucleotide sequence: TGTGCCAGCAGCTTAAATCGAGGAGCTGAAGCTTTCTTT. Full variable domain (rest looked up from reference TRBV7-9 and TRBJ1-1): DTGVSQNPRHKITKRGQNVTFRCDPISEHNRLYWYRQTLGQGPEFLTYFQNEAQLEKSRLLSDRFSAERPKGSFSTLEIQRTEQGDSAMYLCASSLNRGAEAFFGQGTRLTVV.

The V and J genes are TRBV27 and TRBJ1-1; TRBD1 aligns across 8 bases. With 7 bases clipped from V and 1 base from J, the junction kept 2 bases outside the gene matches. The CDR3 consists of 13 residues. The germline CDR1 and CDR2 sequences are MNHEY and SMNVEV (reference sequence). This CDR3 reads CASKGQGNTEAFF. CDR3 coding DNA: TGTGCCAGCAAAGGACAGGGGAACACTGAAGCTTTCTTT.

This rearrangement joins TRBV7-9 to TRBJ1-1; D is unclear. CDR3 length equals 12 residues. The V and J ends lost 3 bases and 8 bases respectively, with 10 bases between them. CDR1 is SEHNR and CDR2 is FQNEAQ in the germline V gene (reference sequence). CDR3 residues: CASSFRTSEAFF. In DNA, the CDR3 is TGTGCCAGCAGCTTTCGAACATCCGAAGCTTTCTTT. The full variable domain, completed using reference TRBV7-9 and TRBJ1-1, is DTGVSQNPRHKITKRGQNVTFRCDPISEHNRLYWYRQTLGQGPEFLTYFQNEAQLEKSRLLSDRFSAERPKGSFSTLEIQRTEQGDSAMYLCASSFRTSEAFFGQGTRLTVV.

The chain couples TRBV30 to TRBJ1-6; D call uncertain. The CDR3 has 14 amino acids. Trimming cost V 1 base and J 2 bases, with 6 bases left between them. In germline, CDR1 is GTSNPN, CDR2 SVGIG (reference sequence). As DNA, the CDR3 is TGTGCCTGGAGTGGAGTCGCCTATAATTCACCCCTCCACTTT. This gives the protein CAWSGVAYNSPLHF.

This clone was seen a few times. The chain is built from TRBV6-1 and TRBJ2-3, with D maybe TRBD2 (7 bases). V was trimmed by 10 bases and J by 0 bases, leaving 17 bases between them. The length of the CDR3 is 15 residues. Germline V gene lookup returns CDR1 MNHNS and CDR2 SASEGT. The CDR3 spells CATQAGGASTDTQYF. The CDR3 region has the DNA TGTGCCACCCAAGCTGGGGGGGCTAGCACAGATACGCAGTATTTT.

V and J are TRBV7-2 and TRBJ2-1; TRBD2 agrees at 11 bases. Germline V gene lookup returns CDR1 SGHTA and CDR2 FQGNSA. With 6 bases clipped from V and 9 bases from J, the junction kept 10 bases outside the gene matches. The CDR3 is made up of 15 amino acids. The DNA of the CDR3 is TGTGCCAGCAGTCATACTAGCGGGGGACCCGGTGAGCAGTTCTTC. Encoded protein: CASSHTSGGPGEQFF.

CDR3 residues: CASSLPGQGLDSPLHF. DNA for the CDR3: TGTGCCAGCAGTCTCCCCGGACAGGGCCTCGATTCACCCCTCCACTTT. The rearrangement uses TRBV28 and TRBJ1-6; 8 nucleotides align to TRBD1. Trimming took 5 bases from V and 8 from J; bases not matched to a gene: 11. The CDR3 is 16 residues long. Germline lookup yields CDR1 MDHEN and CDR2 SYDVKM. Complete variable domain (other parts from reference TRBV28 and TRBJ1-6): DVKVTQSSRYLVKRTGEKVFLECVQDMDHENMFWYRQDPGLGLRLIYFSYDVKMKEKGDIPEGYSVSREKKERFSLILESASTNQTSMYLCASSLPGQGLDSPLHFGNGTRLTVT.

The chain joins TRBV5-5 to TRBJ2-5; D gene uncertain. The germline CDR1 and CDR2 sequences are SGHKS and YYEKEE (reference sequence). V was cut by 0 bases and J by 1 base, with 7 bases left in between. This CDR3 contains 14 residues. CDR3 sequence reads: CASSLVSLQETQYF. For the CDR3, the DNA is TGTGCCAGCAGCTTGGTGAGCCTCCAAGAGACCCAGTACTTC.

This rearrangement joins TRBV11-2 to TRBJ1-1, with a tentative D call TRBD1 (5 bases). Germline V gives CDR1 SGHAT, CDR2 FQNNGV. The CDR3 is 16 residues long. The ends were cut back, 0 bases at V and 1 base at J, with 12 bases in the middle. CDR3 bases: TGTGCCAGCAGCTTAGATGGGTGGGGCCGGAACACTGAAGCTTTCTTT. The encoded protein is CASSLDGWGRNTEAFF.

This clone has more than one count but fewer than ten. The chain combines TRBV25-1 with TRBJ2-2, with TRBD1 matching 7 bases. Losses at the gene ends were 5 bases for V and 2 bases for J; bases not matched to a gene: 2. CDR3 size: 14 residues. The germline V gene encodes CDR1 MGHDK and CDR2 SYGVNS. CDR3 region: CASSLGGNTGELFF. The CDR3 bases are TGTGCCAGCAGTTTAGGGGGCAACACCGGGGAGCTGTTTTTT.

This chain links TRBV9 with TRBJ1-4; 8 positions match TRBD1. V lost 3 bases and J lost 8; bases outside the gene matches: 3. Germline CDR1 and CDR2: SGDLS and YYNGEE. This CDR3 comprises 13 residues. CDR3 sequence reads: CASSARTGEKLFF. CDR3 in DNA: TGTGCCAGCAGCGCTCGGACAGGGGAAAAACTGTTTTTT.

V usage is TRBV18 and J usage is TRBJ1-2, with D possibly TRBD1 on 5 matching bases. Germline V gene data show CDR1 as KGHSH and CDR2 as LQKENI. The CDR3 contains 13 residues. V was shortened by 3 bases and J by 6 bases, with 11 bases between the two germline ends. Written as DNA, the CDR3 is TGTGCCAGCTCACCGCGGGGGGACGATGGCTACACCTTC. Protein sequence: CASSPRGDDGYTF.

The chain recombines TRBV28 with TRBJ2-2; D is perhaps TRBD1 (6 bases). The V gene's germline CDR1 is MDHEN and CDR2 SYDVKM. CDR3 length equals 14 residues. The V and J ends lost 6 bases and 2 bases respectively, with 10 bases between them. The DNA for the CDR3 is TGTGCCAGCAGGACCGGGACAAACACCGGGGAGCTGTTTTTT. Its translation is CASRTGTNTGELFF.

The CDR3 DNA is TGTGCCAGCAGCCAACGACCGGGATCCCATGAGCAGTTCTTC. As protein: CASSQRPGSHEQFF. V gene TRBV7-3 combines with J gene TRBJ2-1; weak D call: TRBD2 (5 bases). Germline loops: CDR1 SGHTA, CDR2 FQGTGA. Trimming took 5 bases from V and 8 from J, leaving 16 bases between them. The CDR3 extends over 14 amino acids.

The chain uses TRBV2 and TRBJ1-1, with 7 nucleotides matching TRBD1. In germline, CDR1 is SNHLY, CDR2 FYNNEI. There are 13 residues in the CDR3. With V trimmed by 6 bases and J by 2 bases, 3 bases remained unmatched. CDR3 coding DNA: TGTGCCAGCAGGAAGGGGGCTAACACTGAAGCTTTCTTT. Amino acid sequence: CASRKGANTEAFF.

A few counts support this clone. The rearrangement uses TRBV19 and TRBJ1-5; no firm D call. The CDR3 has 14 residues. The germline CDR1 and CDR2 sequences are LNHDA and SQIVND (reference sequence). The V and J ends lost 2 bases and 3 bases respectively, with 8 bases between them. CDR3 region: CASSIMQDNQPQHF. The DNA of the CDR3 is TGTGCCAGTAGTATAATGCAGGACAATCAGCCCCAGCATTTT.

The chain employs TRBV29-1 and TRBJ2-2, with a possible D match to TRBD1 (7 bases). V lost 4 bases and J 5 bases, leaving 14 bases between the germline ends. The CDR3 is made up of 14 amino acids. Germline assignment: CDR1 SQVTM and CDR2 ANQGSEA. CDR3 sequence: CSVVGQGGTGELFF. In DNA, the CDR3 is TGCAGCGTTGTAGGGCAGGGGGGAACCGGGGAGCTGTTTTTT.

This chain connects TRBV7-2 to TRBJ2-2, with 8 bases matching TRBD1. J was trimmed by 7 bases and V by 0 bases; bases with no gene match: 1. CDR1 is SGHTA, CDR2 FQGNSA, per germline. CDR3 length: 14 amino acids. CDR3 sequence: CASSLAQGGGELFF. In DNA, the CDR3 is TGTGCCAGCAGCTTAGCACAGGGGGGCGGGGAGCTGTTTTTT.

This clone has only a few counts. This rearrangement joins TRBV18 to TRBJ2-1; D remains unclear. This CDR3 region has 14 residues. CDR1 is KGHSH, CDR2 LQKENI, per germline. V lost 5 bases and J lost 0, with 8 bases in between. The CDR3 nucleotides are TGTGCCAGCTCAACGTACAGCTCCTACAATGAGCAGTTCTTC. Its translation: CASSTYSSYNEQFF.

The chain has TRBV28 and TRBJ1-2, with a possible D match to TRBD1 (5 bases). The length of the CDR3 is 13 residues. V gave up 5 bases and J gave up 3 bases, with 10 bases separating them. Germline V gene data show CDR1 as MDHEN and CDR2 as SYDVKM. The CDR3 sequence is CASSSRVHYGYTF. CDR3 nucleotides: TGTGCCAGCAGTAGCAGGGTTCACTATGGCTACACCTTC.

The J gene is TRBJ2-2, the V gene TRBV7-9; D is unclear. The germline V gene has CDR1 SEHNR and CDR2 FQNEAQ (reference sequence). The V end lost 6 bases, the J end lost 6 bases, and 5 bases lay between the germline ends. The length of the CDR3 is 11 residues. Here the CDR3 DNA reads TGTGCCAGCAGGGTAGCCGGGGAGCTGTTTTTT. It encodes CASRVAGELFF.

The rearrangement links TRBV7-2 to TRBJ2-3; D is ambiguous. Trimming shortened V by 1 base and J by 2 bases, and 7 bases separated the two germline ends. The CDR3 consists of 14 residues. Germline V lookup: CDR1 SGHTA, CDR2 FQGNSA. The CDR3 bases are TGTGCCAGCAGCTTAGGAGGTATCACAGATACGCAGTATTTT. It specifies CASSLGGITDTQYF.

The chain recombines TRBV19 with TRBJ1-1; 8 positions match TRBD1. J was trimmed by 6 bases and V by 11 bases; bases with no gene match: 8. Germline CDR1 and CDR2: LNHDA and SQIVND (reference sequence). CDR3 length: 12 amino acids. The CDR3 DNA reads TGTGCCTGCCAGGGGGCTGCCCCTGAAGCTTTCTTT. Its protein product is CACQGAAPEAFF.